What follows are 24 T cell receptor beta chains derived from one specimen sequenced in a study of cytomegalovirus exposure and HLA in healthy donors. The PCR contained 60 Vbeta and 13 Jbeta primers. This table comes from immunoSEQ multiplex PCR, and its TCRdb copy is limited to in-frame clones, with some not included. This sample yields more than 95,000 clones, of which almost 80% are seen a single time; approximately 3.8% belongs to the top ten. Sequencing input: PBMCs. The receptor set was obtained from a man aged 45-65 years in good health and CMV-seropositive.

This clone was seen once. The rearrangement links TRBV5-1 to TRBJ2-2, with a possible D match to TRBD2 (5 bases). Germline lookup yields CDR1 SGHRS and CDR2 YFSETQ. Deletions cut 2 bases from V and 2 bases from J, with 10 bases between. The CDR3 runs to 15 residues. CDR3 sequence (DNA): TGCGCCAGCAGCTTTGAGGGAGTCAACACCGGGGAGCTGTTTTTT. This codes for CASSFEGVNTGELFF.

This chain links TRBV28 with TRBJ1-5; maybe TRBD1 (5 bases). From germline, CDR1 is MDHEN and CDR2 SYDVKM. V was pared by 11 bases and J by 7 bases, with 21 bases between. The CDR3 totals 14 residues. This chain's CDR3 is CAGGGGGRLQPQHF. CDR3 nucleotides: TGTGCCGGGGGTGGTGGGGGGAGACTACAGCCCCAGCATTTT. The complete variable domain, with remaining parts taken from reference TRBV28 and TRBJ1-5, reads DVKVTQSSRYLVKRTGEKVFLECVQDMDHENMFWYRQDPGLGLRLIYFSYDVKMKEKGDIPEGYSVSREKKERFSLILESASTNQTSMYLCAGGGGGRLQPQHFGDGTRLSIL.

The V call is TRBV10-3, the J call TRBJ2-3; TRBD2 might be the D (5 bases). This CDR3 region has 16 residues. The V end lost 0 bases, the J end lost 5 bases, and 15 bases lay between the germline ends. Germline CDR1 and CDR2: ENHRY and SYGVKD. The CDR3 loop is CAISESIGKLLDTQYF. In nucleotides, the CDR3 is TGTGCCATCAGTGAGTCGATCGGGAAGTTGTTAGATACGCAGTATTTT.

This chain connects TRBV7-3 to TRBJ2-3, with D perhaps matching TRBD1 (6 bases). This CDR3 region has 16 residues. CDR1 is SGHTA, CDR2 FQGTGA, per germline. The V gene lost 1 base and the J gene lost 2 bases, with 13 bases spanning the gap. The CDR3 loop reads CASSLRGPGHTDTQYF. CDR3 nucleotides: TGTGCCAGCAGCTTAAGGGGGCCGGGGCACACAGATACGCAGTATTTT.

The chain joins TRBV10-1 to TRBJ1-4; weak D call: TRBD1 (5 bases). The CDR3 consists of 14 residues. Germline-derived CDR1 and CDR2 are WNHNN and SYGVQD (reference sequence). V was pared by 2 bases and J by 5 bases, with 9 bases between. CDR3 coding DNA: TGCGCCAGCAGTGAGAGCGGGACGAATGAAAAACTGTTTTTT. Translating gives CASSESGTNEKLFF.

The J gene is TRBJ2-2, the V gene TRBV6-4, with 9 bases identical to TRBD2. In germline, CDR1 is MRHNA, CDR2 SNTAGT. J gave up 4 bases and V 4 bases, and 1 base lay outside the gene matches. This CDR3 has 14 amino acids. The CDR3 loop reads CASSATSGTGELFF. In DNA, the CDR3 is TGTGCCAGCAGTGCGACTAGCGGCACCGGGGAGCTGTTTTTT.

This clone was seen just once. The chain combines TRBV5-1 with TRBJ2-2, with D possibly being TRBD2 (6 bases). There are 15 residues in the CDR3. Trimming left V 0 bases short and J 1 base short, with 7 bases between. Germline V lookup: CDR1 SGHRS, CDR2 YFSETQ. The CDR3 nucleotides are TGCGCCAGCAGCTTGGTTAGCGGGAACACCGGGGAGCTGTTTTTT. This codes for CASSLVSGNTGELFF.

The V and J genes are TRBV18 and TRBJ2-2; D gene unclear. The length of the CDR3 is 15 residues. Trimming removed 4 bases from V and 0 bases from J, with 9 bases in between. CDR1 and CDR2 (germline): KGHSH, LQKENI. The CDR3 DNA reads TGTGCCAGCTCACTCAGGTTAACGAACACCGGGGAGCTGTTTTTT. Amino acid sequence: CASSLRLTNTGELFF.

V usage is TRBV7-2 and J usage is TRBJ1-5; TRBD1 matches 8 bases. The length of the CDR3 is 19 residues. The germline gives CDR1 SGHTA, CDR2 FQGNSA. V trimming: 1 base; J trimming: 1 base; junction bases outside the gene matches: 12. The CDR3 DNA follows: TGTGCCAGCAGCTTAGTGGGGTCTTATGGACAGGGAAGCAATCAGCCCCAGCATTTT. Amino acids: CASSLVGSYGQGSNQPQHF.

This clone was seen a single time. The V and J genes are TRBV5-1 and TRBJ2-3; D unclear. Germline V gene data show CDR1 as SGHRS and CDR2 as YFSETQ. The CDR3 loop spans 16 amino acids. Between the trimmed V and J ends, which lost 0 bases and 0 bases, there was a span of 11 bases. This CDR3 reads CASSLEGSRSTDTQYF. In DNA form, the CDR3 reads TGCGCCAGCAGCTTGGAAGGTAGCAGAAGCACAGATACGCAGTATTTT.

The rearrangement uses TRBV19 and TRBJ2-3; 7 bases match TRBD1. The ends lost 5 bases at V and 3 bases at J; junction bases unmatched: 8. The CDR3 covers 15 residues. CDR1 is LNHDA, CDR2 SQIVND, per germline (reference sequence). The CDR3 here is CASSGDRQWTDTQYF. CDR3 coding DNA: TGTGCCAGTAGTGGGGACAGACAGTGGACAGATACGCAGTATTTT.

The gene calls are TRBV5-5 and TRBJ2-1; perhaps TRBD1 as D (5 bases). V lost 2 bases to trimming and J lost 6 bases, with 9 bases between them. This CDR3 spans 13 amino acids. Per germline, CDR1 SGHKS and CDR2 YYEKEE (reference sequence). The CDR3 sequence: CASSLGAPNEQFF. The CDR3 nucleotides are TGTGCCAGCAGCTTAGGGGCCCCCAATGAGCAGTTCTTC.

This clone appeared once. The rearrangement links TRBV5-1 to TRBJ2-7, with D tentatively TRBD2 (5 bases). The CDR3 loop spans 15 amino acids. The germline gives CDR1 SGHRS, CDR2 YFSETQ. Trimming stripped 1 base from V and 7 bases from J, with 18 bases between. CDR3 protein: CASSLSGTAQREQYF. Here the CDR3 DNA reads TGCGCCAGCAGCTTGTCAGGTACAGCCCAGCGGGAGCAGTACTTC.

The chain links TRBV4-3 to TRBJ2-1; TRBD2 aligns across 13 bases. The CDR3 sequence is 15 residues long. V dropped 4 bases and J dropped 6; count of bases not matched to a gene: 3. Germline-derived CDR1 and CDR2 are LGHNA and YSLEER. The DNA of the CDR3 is TGCGCCAGCAGCCGACTAGCGGGAGGCCTCAATGAGCAGTTCTTC. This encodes CASSRLAGGLNEQFF.

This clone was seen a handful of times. The CDR3 spells CASSQGQREGQETQYF. DNA of the CDR3: TGTGCCAGCAGCCAAGGTCAGCGGGAGGGCCAAGAGACCCAGTACTTC. The V and J genes are TRBV4-2 and TRBJ2-5; 10 bases match TRBD2. CDR3 length: 16 amino acids. CDR1 is LGHNA and CDR2 is YNFKEQ in the germline V gene. The V segment lost 1 base and the J segment 1 base; nucleotides outside the gene matches: 3.

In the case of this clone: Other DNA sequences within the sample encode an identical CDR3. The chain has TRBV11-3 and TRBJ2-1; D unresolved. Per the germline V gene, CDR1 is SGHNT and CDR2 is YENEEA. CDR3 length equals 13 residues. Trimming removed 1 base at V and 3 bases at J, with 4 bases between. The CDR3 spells CASSLGLYNEQFF. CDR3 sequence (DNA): TGTGCCAGCAGCTTAGGGCTCTACAATGAGCAGTTCTTC.

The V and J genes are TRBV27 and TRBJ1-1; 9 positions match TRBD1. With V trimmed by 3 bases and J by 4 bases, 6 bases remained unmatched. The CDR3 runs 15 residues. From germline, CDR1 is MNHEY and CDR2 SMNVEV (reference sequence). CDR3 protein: CASSFLGQGSTEAFF. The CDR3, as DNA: TGTGCCAGCAGTTTCCTGGGACAGGGATCCACTGAAGCTTTCTTT.

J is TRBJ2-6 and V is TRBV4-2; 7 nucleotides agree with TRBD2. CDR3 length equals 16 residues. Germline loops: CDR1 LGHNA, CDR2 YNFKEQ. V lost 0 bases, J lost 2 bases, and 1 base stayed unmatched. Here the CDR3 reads CASSQDAGAGANVLTF. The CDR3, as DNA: TGTGCCAGCAGCCAAGATGCGGGAGCTGGGGCCAACGTCCTGACTTTC.

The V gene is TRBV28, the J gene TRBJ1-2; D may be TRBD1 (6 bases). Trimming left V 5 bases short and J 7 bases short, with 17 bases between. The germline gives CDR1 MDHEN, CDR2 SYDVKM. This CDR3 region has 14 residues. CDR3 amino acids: CASSVLRGGSGYTF. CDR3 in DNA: TGTGCCAGCAGTGTCCTTAGAGGGGGAAGTGGCTACACCTTC.

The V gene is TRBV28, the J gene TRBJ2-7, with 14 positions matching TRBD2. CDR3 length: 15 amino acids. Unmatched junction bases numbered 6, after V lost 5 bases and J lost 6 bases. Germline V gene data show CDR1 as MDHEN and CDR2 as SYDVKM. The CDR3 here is CASSLRTSGRLEQYF. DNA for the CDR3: TGTGCCAGCAGTCTCCGGACTAGCGGGAGGCTCGAGCAGTACTTC.

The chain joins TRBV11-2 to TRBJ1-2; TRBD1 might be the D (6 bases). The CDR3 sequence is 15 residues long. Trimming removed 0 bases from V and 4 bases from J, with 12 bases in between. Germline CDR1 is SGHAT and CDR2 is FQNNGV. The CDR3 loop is CASSLETRQAYGYTF. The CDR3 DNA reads TGTGCCAGCAGCTTAGAAACGAGACAGGCCTATGGCTACACCTTC.

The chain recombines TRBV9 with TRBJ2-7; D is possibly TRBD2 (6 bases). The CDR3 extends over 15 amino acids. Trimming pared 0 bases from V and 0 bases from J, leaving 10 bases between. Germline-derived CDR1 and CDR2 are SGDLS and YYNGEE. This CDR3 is CASSVDGTASYEQYF. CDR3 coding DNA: TGTGCCAGCAGCGTAGATGGGACTGCCTCCTACGAGCAGTACTTC.

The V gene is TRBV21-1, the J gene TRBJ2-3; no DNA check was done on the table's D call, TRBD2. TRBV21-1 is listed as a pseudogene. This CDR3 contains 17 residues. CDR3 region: CASSSLPGGGSTDTQYF. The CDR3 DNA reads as TGTGCCAGCAGCTCACTCCCGGGTGGCGGGAGCACAGATACGCAGTATTTT.

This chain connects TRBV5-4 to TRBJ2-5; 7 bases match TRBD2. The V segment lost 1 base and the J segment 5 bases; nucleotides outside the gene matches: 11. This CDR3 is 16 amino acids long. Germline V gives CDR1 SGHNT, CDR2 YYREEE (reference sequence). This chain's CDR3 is CASSLPSRRERETQYF. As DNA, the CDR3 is TGTGCCAGCAGCTTGCCCAGCCGGCGGGAGAGGGAGACCCAGTACTTC.